The T cell receptor beta chain described here comes from a study of shared clonotypes between healthy human individuals. Study-wide results and limits: The naive CD4 repertoires of four donors were compared, and 5% to 6.5% of clonotypes were shared. The four-donor shared clonotypes exceeded non-shared clonotypes in generation probability, with non-shared ones scoring lower.

This CDR3 comprises 13 residues. Germline V gene sequence: CDR1 MNHEY, CDR2 SMNVEV (reference sequence). V was pared by 7 bases and J by 2 bases, with 5 bases of the junction left unmatched. This clone turned up a few times. Its antigen remains unidentified. Sequencing used immunoSEQ multiplex PCR; TCRdb keeps in-frame clones, though not all of them. The data hold about 1.5 million clones, with roughly 96% observed a single time. The source of this sequence is a man aged 25-40 years in good health. What was sequenced was naive CD4+ T cells sorted from blood. Stated subset: CD45RA+ positively selected. V usage is TRBV27 and J usage is TRBJ2-7, with TRBD1 matching 7 bases. This CDR3 reads CASNTGETYEQYF. CDR3 bases: TGTGCCAGCAACACAGGGGAAACCTACGAGCAGTACTTC.